This TCR beta chain was documented in a study of long-term antiretroviral therapy in people with HIV. Study observations and caveats: HIV repertoires spanned narrower CDR3 length ranges than controls. Adherence to ART, viral resistance and therapy changes lacked any data.

HIV-positive participants all received treatment in the United States. Cryopreserved PBMC samples of about 0.95-10 million cells were used for DNA extraction. This clone was recorded only once. What it binds is unknown. Run at survey level, the immunoSEQ assay was version v3.0. The method was immunoSEQ multiplex PCR; TCRdb's version includes in-frame clones alone and lacks a portion of them. Among tens of thousands of clones listed, more than 80% were seen once. This receptor was obtained from a man in his forties with HIV. This specimen consisted of unsorted PBMCs, obtained 0.3 years after starting antiretroviral therapy.

The CDR3 DNA reads TGTGCCAGCAGCGTACAGCGGGGGGGCCATGAGCAGTTCTTC. Encoded protein: CASSVQRGGHEQFF. V gene TRBV9 combines with J gene TRBJ2-1, with 10 bases aligning to TRBD2. The germline gives CDR1 SGDLS, CDR2 YYNGEE. V lost 1 base, J lost 8 bases, and 3 bases stayed unmatched. The CDR3 loop spans 14 amino acids.